This entry describes one TCR beta chain. The target antigen is unknown. V dropped 0 bases and J dropped 5 bases, with 4 bases sitting between them. CDR3 length: 12 residues. Germline CDR1 and CDR2: LNHNV and YYDKDF (reference sequence). The data derive from a study of T cell responses to AZD1222 COVID-19 vaccine. Overall study findings and caveats: In all cases, repertoires were sampled only after the peak T cell response. Reportedly, nearly half the spike-specific TCRs target unmutated variant regions.

Measured with immunoSEQ multiplex PCR; TCRdb has only the in-frame clones, and not every one. The repertoire holds 85,000 to 130,000 clones, with around 89% as singletons. The specimen was peripheral blood, collected on day 0 of AZD1222 vaccination. The sequence was collected from an adult in good health. V and J are TRBV15 and TRBJ1-2; D gene uncertain. As DNA, the CDR3 is TGTGCCACCAGCAGAGACCGTTATGGCTACACCTTC. It encodes CATSRDRYGYTF. The whole variable domain, filled in from reference TRBV15 and TRBJ1-2, reads DAMVIQNPRYQVTQFGKPVTLSCSQTLNHNVMYWYQQKSSQAPKLLFHYYDKDFNNEADTPDNFQSRRPNTSFCFLDIRSPGLGDTAMYLCATSRDRYGYTFGSGTRLTVV.